A selection of T cell receptor beta chains follows, all from one sample in a study of T cells in Graves' hyperthyroidism and ophthalmopathy. TCRdb re-called the multiplex PCR reads through MiXCR, storing one row per CDR3 protein. This table holds 380,000 or so distinct CDR3 sequences, around 13% found once. Material for sequencing was blood. These receptors were obtained from a woman younger than 45 with Graves' hyperthyroidism. CDR3s include the opening cysteine and the closing phenylalanine or tryptophan. The order of the fields is clone size, J gene, V gene, D gene, CDR3 DNA, CDR3 protein. The D gene is left open where the match is weak. Clone size is given for some rows only: seen once, a few or many times, or a class if the clone is expanded.

clone size: NA
J gene: TRBJ2-3
V gene: TRBV5-6
D gene: NA
CDR3 DNA: TGTGCCAGCAGCCTCCTGCGGCGTTCGGCGGCGAGTAACACAGATACGCAGTATTTT
CDR3 protein: CASSLLRRSAASNTDTQYF

clone size: many
J gene: TRBJ2-7
V gene: TRBV28
D gene: TRBD2
CDR3 DNA: TGTGCCAGCAGTTTAGGGGGGGGACTAGAACTCGAGCAGTACTTC
CDR3 protein: CASSLGGGLELEQYF

clone size: NA
J gene: TRBJ2-7
V gene: TRBV6-1
D gene: TRBD2
CDR3 DNA: TGTGCCAGCAGTCCCGGGACCAAGCGGGGTTACGAGCAGTACTTC
CDR3 protein: CASSPGTKRGYEQYF

clone size: many
J gene: TRBJ1-1
V gene: TRBV5-1
D gene: NA
CDR3 DNA: TGCGCCAGCAGCTTCGCGGGGGGGGCATCTGAAGCTTTCTTT
CDR3 protein: CASSFAGGASEAFF

clone size: NA
J gene: TRBJ2-5
V gene: TRBV20-1
D gene: TRBD1
CDR3 DNA: TGCAGTGCTAGTAGCAGGGGGTCCCAAGAGACCCAGTACTTC
CDR3 protein: CSASSRGSQETQYF

clone size: many
J gene: TRBJ2-1
V gene: TRBV11-3
D gene: NA
CDR3 DNA: TGTGCCAGCAGCTTAGATCAGTCGAGTTTCAATGAGCAGTTCTTC
CDR3 protein: CASSLDQSSFNEQFF

clone size: many
J gene: TRBJ1-5
V gene: TRBV6-1
D gene: NA
CDR3 DNA: TGTGCCAGCAGTCAGGGAACTCAGCCCCAGCATTTT
CDR3 protein: CASSQGTQPQHF

clone size: many
J gene: TRBJ2-6
V gene: TRBV2
D gene: NA
CDR3 DNA: TGTGCCAGCACTAGACTAGTAAGCTCTGGGGCCAACGTCCTGACTTTC
CDR3 protein: CASTRLVSSGANVLTF

clone size: NA
J gene: TRBJ2-1
V gene: TRBV20-1
D gene: TRBD2
CDR3 DNA: TGCAGTGCTAGCCCTCTACTAGCGGGAGGGAGGTATGAGCAGTTCTTC
CDR3 protein: CSASPLLAGGRYEQFF

clone size: NA
J gene: TRBJ2-1
V gene: TRBV27
D gene: TRBD2
CDR3 DNA: TGTGCCAGCAGTTTATGTAGGCCTAGCGGGTCCTGCGGGCGGTTCTTC
CDR3 protein: CASSLCRPSGSCGRFF

clone size: many
J gene: TRBJ1-3
V gene: TRBV6-6
D gene: NA
CDR3 DNA: TGTGCCAGCAGTTCAGACAGGATCGGGACCAACACCATATATTTT
CDR3 protein: CASSSDRIGTNTIYF

clone size: many
J gene: TRBJ2-1
V gene: TRBV12-3/TRBV12-4
D gene: TRBD2
CDR3 DNA: TGTGCCAGCAGTGCTAGCGGGAGGGCCTCTGAGCAGTTCTTC
CDR3 protein: CASSASGRASEQFF

clone size: NA
J gene: TRBJ2-5
V gene: TRBV18
D gene: NA
CDR3 DNA: TGTGCCAGCTCACCGGGCCAGAGCCCATACTTC
CDR3 protein: CASSPGQSPYF

clone size: many
J gene: TRBJ2-7
V gene: TRBV12-3/TRBV12-4
D gene: TRBD1
CDR3 DNA: TGTGCCAGCACCCAGGGACAGCTCTCCTACGAGCAGTACTTC
CDR3 protein: CASTQGQLSYEQYF

clone size: many
J gene: TRBJ2-7
V gene: TRBV28
D gene: NA
CDR3 DNA: TGTGCCAGCAGTCCTAGGGGGCGGGGGTCCTACGAGCAGTACTTC
CDR3 protein: CASSPRGRGSYEQYF

clone size: many
J gene: TRBJ2-7
V gene: TRBV28
D gene: NA
CDR3 DNA: TGTGCCAGCAGGGATCCCATCTCCTACGAGCAGTACTTC
CDR3 protein: CASRDPISYEQYF

clone size: NA
J gene: TRBJ2-3
V gene: TRBV7-9
D gene: TRBD2
CDR3 DNA: TGTGCCAGCAGCTTACGAGGGAGGGCGGACACAGATACGCAGTATTTT
CDR3 protein: CASSLRGRADTDTQYF

clone size: few
J gene: TRBJ2-1
V gene: TRBV5-1
D gene: NA
CDR3 DNA: TGCGCCAGCAGCTACGGAGCAGACAATGAGCAGTTCTTC
CDR3 protein: CASSYGADNEQFF

clone size: few
J gene: TRBJ1-6
V gene: TRBV18
D gene: NA
CDR3 DNA: TGTGCCAGCTCATCGGGTCGGCGGGGGCAGAGTTCACCCCTCCACTTT
CDR3 protein: CASSSGRRGQSSPLHF

clone size: many
J gene: TRBJ2-1
V gene: TRBV24-1
D gene: NA
CDR3 DNA: TGTGCCACCAGTGATGGGTTTAGGGGTGAGCAGTTCTTC
CDR3 protein: CATSDGFRGEQFF

clone size: many
J gene: TRBJ2-1
V gene: TRBV7-9
D gene: NA
CDR3 DNA: TGTGCCAGCAGCCTACCGACAGCTTACAATGAGCAGTTCTTC
CDR3 protein: CASSLPTAYNEQFF

clone size: many
J gene: TRBJ2-1
V gene: TRBV28
D gene: TRBD2
CDR3 DNA: TGTGCCAGCAGTTTACCAGCGGGAGGTTCCTACAATGAGCAGTTCTTC
CDR3 protein: CASSLPAGGSYNEQFF

clone size: NA
J gene: TRBJ2-6
V gene: TRBV15
D gene: TRBD1
CDR3 DNA: TGTGCCACCAGCCGACGGACAGGAACTGGGGCCAACGTCCTGACTTTC
CDR3 protein: CATSRRTGTGANVLTF

clone size: few
J gene: TRBJ2-1
V gene: TRBV4-1
D gene: NA
CDR3 DNA: TGCGCCAGCAGCCAGGGCCAAATCCACAATGAGCAGTTCTTC
CDR3 protein: CASSQGQIHNEQFF

clone size: many
J gene: TRBJ2-7
V gene: TRBV13
D gene: NA
CDR3 DNA: TGTGCCAGCAGCTTAGGCCCATTCGCCTACGAGCAGTACTTC
CDR3 protein: CASSLGPFAYEQYF

clone size: many
J gene: TRBJ1-1
V gene: TRBV6-2/TRBV6-3
D gene: NA
CDR3 DNA: TGTGCCAGCAGCGCAGAAGTAAGTGAAGCTTTCTTT
CDR3 protein: CASSAEVSEAFF

clone size: many
J gene: TRBJ2-1
V gene: TRBV20-1
D gene: TRBD2
CDR3 DNA: TGCAGTGCAGAGCGGGAGGGCCACTATGAGCAGTTCTTC
CDR3 protein: CSAEREGHYEQFF

clone size: many
J gene: TRBJ2-7
V gene: TRBV15
D gene: NA
CDR3 DNA: TGTGCCACCAGCAGAGGATGGGAACGAACCGAGCAGTACTTC
CDR3 protein: CATSRGWERTEQYF

clone size: NA
J gene: TRBJ1-4
V gene: TRBV7-9
D gene: TRBD1
CDR3 DNA: TGTGCCAGCAGCTTAATGACAGGGGGTGCTGAAAAACTGTTTTTT
CDR3 protein: CASSLMTGGAEKLFF

clone size: NA
J gene: TRBJ1-2
V gene: TRBV20-1
D gene: TRBD1
CDR3 DNA: TGCAGTGCTGGGTCTCCGGGACAGCGAAATGGCTACACCTTC
CDR3 protein: CSAGSPGQRNGYTF

clone size: many
J gene: TRBJ2-5
V gene: TRBV2
D gene: TRBD2
CDR3 DNA: TGTGCCAGCAATAGCGGGAGCGCTGGGGAGACCCAGTACTTC
CDR3 protein: CASNSGSAGETQYF

clone size: many
J gene: TRBJ2-7
V gene: TRBV12-3/TRBV12-4
D gene: NA
CDR3 DNA: TGTGCCAGCAGTCCCGGGGCGGGGCCCGACTTTCCACGTTCCTACGAGCAGTACTTC
CDR3 protein: CASSPGAGPDFPRSYEQYF

clone size: NA
J gene: TRBJ2-2
V gene: TRBV29-1
D gene: NA
CDR3 DNA: TGCAGCGTCCAACATAGGCAGGGAGGCACCGGGGAGCTGTTTTTT
CDR3 protein: CSVQHRQGGTGELFF

clone size: many
J gene: TRBJ2-3
V gene: TRBV2
D gene: NA
CDR3 DNA: TGTGCCAGCAGTGCCCTAGCCTCTAGCACAGATACGCAGTATTTT
CDR3 protein: CASSALASSTDTQYF

clone size: many
J gene: TRBJ2-7
V gene: TRBV20-1
D gene: NA
CDR3 DNA: TGCAGTAGGGTCCCGGACCCTGGGGGCATAGGTGGCGAGCAGTACTTC
CDR3 protein: CSRVPDPGGIGGEQYF

clone size: many
J gene: TRBJ1-3
V gene: TRBV11-2
D gene: TRBD1
CDR3 DNA: TGTGCCAGCAGCACCGGACAGGGCTCTTTCTCTGGAAACACCATATATTTT
CDR3 protein: CASSTGQGSFSGNTIYF

clone size: many
J gene: TRBJ2-3
V gene: TRBV5-1
D gene: NA
CDR3 DNA: TGCGCCAGCAGACCCGGGCAGGCCGGCTTGGATACGCAGTATTTT
CDR3 protein: CASRPGQAGLDTQYF

clone size: few
J gene: TRBJ2-4
V gene: TRBV10-3
D gene: NA
CDR3 DNA: TGTGCCATCAGTGAGTCGGGAATAGCCAAAAACATTCAGTACTTC
CDR3 protein: CAISESGIAKNIQYF

clone size: NA
J gene: TRBJ1-2
V gene: TRBV7-9
D gene: NA
CDR3 DNA: TGTGCCAGCAGCCCACCGGGGGGCTATGGCTACACCTTC
CDR3 protein: CASSPPGGYGYTF

clone size: few
J gene: TRBJ2-3
V gene: TRBV30
D gene: TRBD2
CDR3 DNA: TGTGCCTGGAGTGTAAAAGCGGGAGCATCAGATACGCAGTATTTT
CDR3 protein: CAWSVKAGASDTQYF

clone size: many
J gene: TRBJ2-3
V gene: TRBV20-1
D gene: NA
CDR3 DNA: TGCAGTGCTAGTACCTCCGTGCCGAGCACAGATACGCAGTATTTT
CDR3 protein: CSASTSVPSTDTQYF

clone size: many
J gene: TRBJ1-1
V gene: TRBV27
D gene: NA
CDR3 DNA: TGTGCCAGCAGTTTGGGGGTAGGAGCCAGGGGCACTGAAGCTTTCTTT
CDR3 protein: CASSLGVGARGTEAFF

clone size: many
J gene: TRBJ2-3
V gene: TRBV28
D gene: TRBD2
CDR3 DNA: TGTGCCAGCAGTTCTCCCTCCCATGCGGGAGGCCCAGATACGCAGTATTTT
CDR3 protein: CASSSPSHAGGPDTQYF

clone size: few
J gene: TRBJ2-2
V gene: TRBV3-1
D gene: NA
CDR3 DNA: TGTGCCAGCAGCCAAGTAAGGGACACCGGGGAGCTGTTTTTT
CDR3 protein: CASSQVRDTGELFF

clone size: few
J gene: TRBJ2-1
V gene: TRBV30
D gene: NA
CDR3 DNA: TGTGCCTGGAATCCCGCGGTTCACAATGAGCAGTTCTTC
CDR3 protein: CAWNPAVHNEQFF